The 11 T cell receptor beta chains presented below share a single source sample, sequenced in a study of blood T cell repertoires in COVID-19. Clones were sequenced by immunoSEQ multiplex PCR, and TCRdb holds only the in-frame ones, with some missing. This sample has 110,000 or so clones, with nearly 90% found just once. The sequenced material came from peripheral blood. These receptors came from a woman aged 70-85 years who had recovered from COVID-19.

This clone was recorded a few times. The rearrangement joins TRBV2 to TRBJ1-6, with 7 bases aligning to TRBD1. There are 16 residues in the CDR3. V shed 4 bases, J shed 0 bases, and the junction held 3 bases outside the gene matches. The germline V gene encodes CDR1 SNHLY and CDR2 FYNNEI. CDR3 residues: CASSGTGSSYNSPLHF. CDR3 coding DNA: TGTGCCAGCAGTGGGACAGGAAGCTCCTATAATTCACCCCTCCACTTT. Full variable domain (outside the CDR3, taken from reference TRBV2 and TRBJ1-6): EPEVTQTPSHQVTQMGQEVILRCVPISNHLYFYWYRQILGQKVEFLVSFYNNEISEKSEIFDDQFSVERPDGSNFTLKIRSTKLEDSAMYFCASSGTGSSYNSPLHFGNGTRLTVT.

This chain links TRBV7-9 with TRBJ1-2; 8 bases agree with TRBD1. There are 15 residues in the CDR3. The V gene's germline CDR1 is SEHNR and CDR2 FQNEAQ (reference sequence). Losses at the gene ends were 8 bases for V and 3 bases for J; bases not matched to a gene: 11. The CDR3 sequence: CASGSLDREDYGYTF. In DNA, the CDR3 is TGTGCCAGCGGATCCCTGGACAGGGAGGACTATGGCTACACCTTC.

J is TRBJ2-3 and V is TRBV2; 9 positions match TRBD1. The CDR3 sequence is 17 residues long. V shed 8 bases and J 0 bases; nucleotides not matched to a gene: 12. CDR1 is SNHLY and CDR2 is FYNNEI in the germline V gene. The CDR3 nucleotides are TGTGCCAGCTCTGGCCCCCCGGGACAGGGAAGCACAGATACGCAGTATTTT. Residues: CASSGPPGQGSTDTQYF.

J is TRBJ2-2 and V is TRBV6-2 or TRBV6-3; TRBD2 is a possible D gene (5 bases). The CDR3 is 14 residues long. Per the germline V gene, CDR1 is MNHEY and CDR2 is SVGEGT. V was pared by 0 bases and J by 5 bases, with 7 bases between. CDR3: CASSYSRVTGELFF. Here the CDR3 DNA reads TGTGCCAGCAGTTACTCGAGGGTTACCGGGGAGCTGTTTTTT.

The DNA of the CDR3 is TGCGCCAGCAGCTTGGCCACGGGGTCAGATACGCAGTATTTT. As protein: CASSLATGSDTQYF. The rearrangement uses TRBV5-1 and TRBJ2-3; a possible D gene is TRBD2 (5 bases). Germline CDR1 and CDR2: SGHRS and YFSETQ. The CDR3 is made up of 14 amino acids. V lost 0 bases and J lost 4, with 9 bases in between.

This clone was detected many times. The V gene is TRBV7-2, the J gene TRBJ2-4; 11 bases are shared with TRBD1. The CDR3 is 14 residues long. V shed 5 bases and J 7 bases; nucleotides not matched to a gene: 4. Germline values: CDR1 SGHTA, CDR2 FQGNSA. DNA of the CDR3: TGTGCCAGCAGCCGGGGACAGGGGGTTAACATTCAGTACTTC. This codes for CASSRGQGVNIQYF.

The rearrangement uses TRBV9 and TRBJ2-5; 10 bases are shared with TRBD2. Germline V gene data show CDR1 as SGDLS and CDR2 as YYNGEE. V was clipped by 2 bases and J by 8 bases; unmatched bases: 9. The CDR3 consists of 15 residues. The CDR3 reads CASSVVAGGGTTQYF. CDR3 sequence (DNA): TGTGCCAGCAGCGTGGTAGCGGGGGGAGGTACTACCCAGTACTTC.

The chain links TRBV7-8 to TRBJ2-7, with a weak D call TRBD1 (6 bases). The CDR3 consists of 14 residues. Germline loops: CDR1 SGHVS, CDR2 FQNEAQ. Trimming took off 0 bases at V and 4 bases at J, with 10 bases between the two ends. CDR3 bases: TGTGCCAGCAGCTTAGCAACAGGGACGTACGAGCAGTACTTC. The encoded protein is CASSLATGTYEQYF.

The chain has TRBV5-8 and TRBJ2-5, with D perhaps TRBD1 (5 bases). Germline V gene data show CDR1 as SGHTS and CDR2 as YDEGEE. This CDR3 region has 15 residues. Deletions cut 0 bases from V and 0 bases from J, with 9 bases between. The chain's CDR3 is CASSLAGSYQETQYF. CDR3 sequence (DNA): TGTGCCAGCAGCTTGGCAGGGTCGTACCAAGAGACCCAGTACTTC.

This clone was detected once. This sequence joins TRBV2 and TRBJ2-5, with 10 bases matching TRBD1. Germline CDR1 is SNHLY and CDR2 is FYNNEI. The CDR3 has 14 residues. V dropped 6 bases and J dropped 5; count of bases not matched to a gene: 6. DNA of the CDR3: TGTGCCAGCAGCTTGACAGGGGGCTTGGAGACCCAGTACTTC. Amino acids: CASSLTGGLETQYF.

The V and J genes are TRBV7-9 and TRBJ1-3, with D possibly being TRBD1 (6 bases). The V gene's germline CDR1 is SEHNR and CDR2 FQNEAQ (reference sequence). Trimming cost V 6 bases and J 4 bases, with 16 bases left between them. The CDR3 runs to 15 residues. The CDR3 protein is CASSLLRGSGNTIYF. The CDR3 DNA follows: TGTGCCAGCAGTCTGCTCAGGGGATCAGGAAACACCATATATTTT.